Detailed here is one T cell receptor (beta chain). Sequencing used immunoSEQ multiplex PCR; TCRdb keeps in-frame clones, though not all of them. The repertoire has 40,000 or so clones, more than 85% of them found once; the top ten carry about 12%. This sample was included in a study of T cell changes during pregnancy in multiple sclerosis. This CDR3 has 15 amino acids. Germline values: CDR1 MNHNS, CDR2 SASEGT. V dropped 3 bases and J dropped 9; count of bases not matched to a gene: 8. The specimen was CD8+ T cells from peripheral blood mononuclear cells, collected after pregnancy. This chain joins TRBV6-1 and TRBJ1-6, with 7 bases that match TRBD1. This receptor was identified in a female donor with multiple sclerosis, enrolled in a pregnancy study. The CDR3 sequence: CASSDPTGNVSPLHF. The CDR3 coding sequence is TGTGCCAGCAGTGACCCGACAGGGAACGTTTCACCCCTCCACTTT.